Below are 32 T cell receptor beta chains sequenced from a single sample in a study of vaccination and CD4 T cells after COVID-19. Cultured CD4+ T cell DNA underwent sequencing with the Oncomine TCR Beta short-read assay. One entry per CDR3 protein, called by TCRdb with MiXCR from the PCR reads. The sample lists about 17,000 distinct CDR3 sequences; about two fifths were seen once. Their cognate antigens are unknown. Treatment described: roughly ten-day PBMC culture with coronavirus spike peptide pools or control peptides (ViraFEST assay). Source material: CD4+ T cells from blood, cultured in vitro. Receptors were obtained from a human donor who had recovered from COVID-19.

This clonotype was seen a few times. The chain uses TRBV7-9 and TRBJ1-5; no firm D call. Trimming removed 1 base from V and 6 bases from J, with 7 bases in between. Germline CDR1 is SEHNR and CDR2 is FQNEAQ (reference sequence). This CDR3 region has 13 residues. The CDR3 loop is CASSLGGAQPQHF. The CDR3 DNA reads as TGTGCCAGCAGCTTAGGTGGTGCTCAGCCCCAGCATTTT. The complete variable domain, with remaining parts taken from reference TRBV7-9 and TRBJ1-5, reads DTGVSQNPRHKITKRGQNVTFRCDPISEHNRLYWYRQTLGQGPEFLTYFQNEAQLEKSRLLSDRFSAERPKGSFSTLEIQRTEQGDSAMYLCASSLGGAQPQHFGDGTRLSIL.

CDR3 sequence: CSARDMRFRSDSEQFF. For the CDR3, the DNA is TGCAGTGCTAGAGATATGAGGTTTCGTTCGGACAGTGAGCAGTTCTTC. The chain combines TRBV20-1 with TRBJ2-1, with a weak D call TRBD1 (6 bases). The CDR3 has 16 residues. The V gene lost 0 bases and the J gene lost 9 bases, with 21 bases spanning the gap. Germline V gives CDR1 DFQATT, CDR2 SNEGSKA (reference sequence).

J is TRBJ2-5 and V is TRBV28; 10 positions agree with TRBD1. Trimming took 5 bases from V and 3 from J; bases not matched to a gene: 6. Germline CDR1 reads MDHEN; CDR2 reads SYDVKM. This CDR3 region has 15 residues. The CDR3 region is CASSRRTGGKETQYF. The CDR3 DNA is TGTGCCAGCAGTCGAAGGACAGGGGGAAAAGAGACCCAGTACTTC.

A single count supports this clonotype. The chain uses TRBV20-1 and TRBJ2-7; the match to TRBD1 covers 7 bases. This CDR3 has 14 residues. Trimming took 1 base from V and 6 from J; bases not matched to a gene: 9. Germline CDR1 is DFQATT and CDR2 is SNEGSKA (reference sequence). The CDR3 loop reads CSARVETGSGEQYF. For the CDR3, the DNA is TGCAGTGCTAGAGTGGAGACAGGGTCTGGCGAGCAGTACTTC.

This chain joins TRBV20-1 and TRBJ1-6, with TRBD1 as a possible D gene (6 bases). This CDR3 spans 16 amino acids. Per the germline V gene, CDR1 is DFQATT and CDR2 is SNEGSKA (reference sequence). Trimming stripped 0 bases from V and 6 bases from J, with 15 bases between. This CDR3 reads CSARERRDKFNSPLHF. CDR3 coding DNA: TGCAGTGCTAGAGAGCGCCGGGACAAGTTTAATTCACCCCTCCACTTT.

This chain joins TRBV7-8 and TRBJ2-7; no reliable D call. Germline V gene data show CDR1 as SGHVS and CDR2 as FQNEAQ. The germline V and J ends were trimmed by 1 base and 6 bases, with 13 bases remaining between them. This CDR3 is 14 amino acids long. Here the CDR3 reads CASSLDSATSEQYF. The CDR3 DNA follows: TGTGCCAGCAGCTTAGATTCGGCGACCTCCGAGCAGTACTTC.

The chain couples TRBV20-1 to TRBJ2-1; TRBD2 aligns across 12 bases. Germline V gene lookup returns CDR1 DFQATT and CDR2 SNEGSKA (reference sequence). This CDR3 is built from 18 residues. The trim removed 2 bases at V and 1 base at J, leaving 9 bases unmatched. CDR3 loop: CSARPGLAGHISYNEQFF. In nucleotides, the CDR3 is TGCAGTGCTAGACCGGGACTAGCGGGCCACATATCCTACAATGAGCAGTTCTTC.

The chain recombines TRBV11-2 with TRBJ1-2; TRBD1 aligns across 8 bases. The CDR3 has 14 residues. With V trimmed by 5 bases and J by 8 bases, 10 bases remained unmatched. In germline, CDR1 is SGHAT, CDR2 FQNNGV. Here the CDR3 reads CASSANRGTRGYTF. The CDR3 coding sequence is TGTGCCAGCAGCGCAAACAGGGGGACAAGGGGCTACACCTTC.

The rearrangement links TRBV2 to TRBJ1-6; D is ambiguous. V was shortened by 1 base and J by 7 bases, with 11 bases between the two germline ends. The CDR3 has 15 amino acids. Germline values: CDR1 SNHLY, CDR2 FYNNEI. CDR3 DNA sequence: TGTGCCAGCAGTGAAGTTGGCTACCGGAATTCACCCCTCCACTTT. Its translation is CASSEVGYRNSPLHF.

The rearrangement links TRBV12-3 or TRBV12-4 to TRBJ1-5, with D tentatively TRBD1 (6 bases). V lost 6 bases and J lost 3, with 9 bases in between. This CDR3 contains 13 residues. In DNA, the CDR3 is TGTGCCAGCAGCGGACAGCTCAATCAGCCCCAGCATTTT. It yields the protein CASSGQLNQPQHF.

This chain links TRBV10-1 with TRBJ1-2; D not certain. Germline V gene data show CDR1 as WNHNN and CDR2 as SYGVQD (reference sequence). Trimming removed 7 bases at V and 4 bases at J, with 10 bases between. The CDR3 runs 12 residues. CDR3 bases: TGCGCCAGCATGGGGTTGGGCTATGGCTACACCTTC. It specifies CASMGLGYGYTF.

The rearrangement links TRBV10-3 to TRBJ2-1, with no clear D. The CDR3 spans 14 residues. CDR1 is ENHRY, CDR2 SYGVKD, per germline. Trimming left V 6 bases short and J 9 bases short, with 18 bases between. The CDR3 DNA is TGTGCCATCAGCCCAAGTGCCCAGACCGGTGAGCAGTTCTTC. Protein sequence: CAISPSAQTGEQFF.

The V and J genes are TRBV28 and TRBJ1-5; no clear D gene. Germline CDR1 reads MDHEN; CDR2 reads SYDVKM. The V end lost 6 bases, the J end lost 0 bases, and 3 bases lay between the germline ends. The CDR3 is 12 residues long. CDR3 sequence reads: CASRSSNQPQHF. CDR3 nucleotide sequence: TGTGCCAGCAGGAGTAGCAATCAGCCCCAGCATTTT.

This clonotype has a handful of counts. V gene TRBV20-1 combines with J gene TRBJ2-1, with D hard to call. V was cut by 8 bases and J by 5 bases, with 10 bases left in between. The CDR3 runs to 11 residues. Germline CDR1 and CDR2: DFQATT and SNEGSKA (reference sequence). The CDR3 region has the DNA TGCAGTTCGGGCGCGCACAATGAGCAGTTCTTC. It translates to CSSGAHNEQFF.

The rearrangement links TRBV28 to TRBJ2-7; no clear D gene. The V end was cut by 5 bases, the J end by 4 bases, with 6 bases between. This CDR3 spans 11 amino acids. Germline V gene lookup returns CDR1 MDHEN and CDR2 SYDVKM. The CDR3 sequence is CASSPQYEQYF. As DNA, the CDR3 is TGTGCCAGCAGTCCGCAATACGAGCAGTACTTC.

CDR3 in DNA: TGTGCCAGTAAAGCTCGGATAGCATACTACTATGGCTACACCTTC. Translated, it gives CASKARIAYYYGYTF. The gene calls are TRBV19 and TRBJ1-2; D is unclear. Trimming took 7 bases from V and 3 from J, leaving 18 bases between them. Germline V gene lookup returns CDR1 LNHDA and CDR2 SQIVND (reference sequence). This CDR3 comprises 15 residues.

In this sample, this clonotype turned up a few times. V gene TRBV20-1 combines with J gene TRBJ2-3, with a possible D match to TRBD2 (6 bases). V was pared by 6 bases and J by 2 bases, with 18 bases between. The CDR3 loop spans 15 amino acids. The germline V gene has CDR1 DFQATT and CDR2 SNEGSKA (reference sequence). The CDR3 loop reads CSARDFEVYTDTQYF. The CDR3 nucleotides read TGCAGTGCGCGGGACTTCGAAGTGTACACAGATACGCAGTATTTT.

This chain connects TRBV30 to TRBJ2-5, with D hard to call. The ends were cut back, 2 bases at V and 1 base at J, with 8 bases in the middle. There are 13 residues in the CDR3. The germline V gene has CDR1 GTSNPN and CDR2 SVGIG (reference sequence). DNA of the CDR3: TGTGCCTGGAGTACGGCGCCCCAAGAGACCCAGTACTTC. It yields the protein CAWSTAPQETQYF.

The rearrangement joins TRBV4-2 to TRBJ1-3; no definite D call. V shed 2 bases and J shed 0 bases, with 11 bases lying between them. Germline V lookup: CDR1 LGHNA, CDR2 YNFKEQ. The CDR3 has 16 residues. The CDR3 is CASSQSGQTSGNTIYF. CDR3 nucleotides: TGTGCCAGCAGCCAATCGGGTCAGACCTCTGGAAACACCATATATTTT.

The gene calls are TRBV10-3 and TRBJ2-1; 9 bases align to TRBD2. This CDR3 comprises 16 residues. From germline, CDR1 is ENHRY and CDR2 SYGVKD. V lost 6 bases to trimming and J lost 8 bases; unmatched junction nucleotides: 14. DNA of the CDR3: TGTGCCATCAGGCCGGCTAGCGGGAAAGGTGTAGATGAGCAGTTCTTC. Translating it yields CAIRPASGKGVDEQFF.

This clonotype was found a few times. This chain connects TRBV28 to TRBJ2-2; maybe TRBD1 (6 bases). Between the trimmed V and J ends, which lost 6 bases and 1 base, there was a span of 12 bases. The CDR3 is 15 amino acids. CDR1 is MDHEN and CDR2 is SYDVKM in the germline V gene. The CDR3 DNA follows: TGTGCCAGCAGGTCTCCGGGACAGAACACCGGGGAGCTGTTTTTT. Its protein is CASRSPGQNTGELFF.

The chain employs TRBV19 and TRBJ2-3; 9 nucleotides match TRBD2. The J segment lost 2 bases and the V segment lost 7 bases, leaving 7 bases of the junction unmatched. This CDR3 contains 15 residues. CDR1 LNHDA and CDR2 SQIVND come from the germline V gene (reference sequence). The CDR3 spells CASNPGTSSTDTQYF. The CDR3 DNA reads as TGTGCCAGTAACCCGGGGACTAGCTCCACAGATACGCAGTATTTT.

The gene calls are TRBV12-3 or TRBV12-4 and TRBJ2-5, with D perhaps TRBD2 (6 bases). V lost 5 bases, J lost 5 bases, and 15 bases lay in between. The CDR3 spans 14 residues. The chain's CDR3 is CASSPRTAGETQYF. The DNA for the CDR3 is TGTGCCAGCAGTCCGCGGACCGCGGGGGAGACCCAGTACTTC.

This clonotype was counted only a few times. CDR3 region: CASSRAGAFTGGYTF. The CDR3 DNA sequence: TGTGCCAGCAGTCGCGCCGGGGCCTTCACGGGTGGCTACACCTTC. This rearrangement joins TRBV6-1 to TRBJ1-2, with D possibly TRBD1 on 5 matching bases. CDR1 and CDR2 from the germline V gene are MNHNS and SASEGT. This CDR3 is built from 15 residues. Trimming took 5 bases from V and 7 from J, leaving 20 bases between them.

This clonotype was counted once. The V call is TRBV5-8, the J call TRBJ2-7; possible D gene TRBD2, 5 bases. Per the germline V gene, CDR1 is SGHTS and CDR2 is YDEGEE. There are 13 residues in the CDR3. The V and J ends lost 7 bases and 7 bases respectively, with 18 bases between them. The CDR3 spells CASRTGGWKEQYF. The DNA for the CDR3 is TGTGCCAGCCGTACGGGCGGGTGGAAAGAGCAGTACTTC.

The chain uses TRBV5-1 and TRBJ2-1; D remains ambiguous. Trimming removed 1 base at V and 2 bases at J, with 4 bases between. CDR1 and CDR2 (germline): SGHRS, YFSETQ. The CDR3 has 13 residues. This chain's CDR3 is CASSLTTYNEQFF. CDR3 nucleotide sequence: TGCGCCAGCAGCTTGACTACCTACAATGAGCAGTTCTTC.

This clonotype occurred once. The V call is TRBV7-3, the J call TRBJ2-1; the match to TRBD2 covers 9 bases. The trim removed 5 bases at V and 6 bases at J, leaving 8 bases unmatched. The CDR3 spans 15 residues. Germline V CDR1 and CDR2: SGHTA, FQGTGA. In DNA, the CDR3 is TGTGCCAGCAGCCCCGGGACTAGCCCTACCAATGAGCAGTTCTTC. Protein product: CASSPGTSPTNEQFF.

The J gene is TRBJ2-1, the V gene TRBV7-8; D is undetermined. The CDR3 contains 11 residues. The V end lost 6 bases, the J end lost 9 bases, and 9 bases lay between the germline ends. The V gene's germline CDR1 is SGHVS and CDR2 FQNEAQ. CDR3 bases: TGTGCCAGCAGTTCTCTAGGTGAGCAGTTCTTC. As protein: CASSSLGEQFF.

This sequence joins TRBV18 and TRBJ2-7; D remains unclear. The CDR3 covers 12 residues. Trimming pared 6 bases from V and 10 bases from J, leaving 16 bases between. Germline CDR1 KGHSH, CDR2 LQKENI. CDR3 bases: TGTGCCAGCTCCCTCGGAGAGACTGTACAGTACTTC. It specifies CASSLGETVQYF.

The V gene is TRBV2, the J gene TRBJ1-2; D is unresolved. CDR1 is SNHLY, CDR2 FYNNEI, per germline. Trimming removed 9 bases from V and 0 bases from J, with 11 bases in between. The CDR3 runs 13 residues. The CDR3 is CARTLQANYGYTF. In DNA, the CDR3 is TGTGCCAGAACACTCCAAGCTAACTATGGCTACACCTTC.

V gene TRBV6-2 or TRBV6-3 combines with J gene TRBJ1-5; D unresolved. CDR1 MNHEY and CDR2 SVGEGT come from the germline V gene. The CDR3 length is 16 residues. With 0 bases removed from V and 0 bases from J, the gap between germline ends came to 9 bases. The CDR3 DNA is TGTGCCAGCAGTTACTCGAGGCAGATTAGCAATCAGCCCCAGCATTTT. Its translation: CASSYSRQISNQPQHF.

In its sample, this clonotype was seen a few times. This chain joins TRBV2 and TRBJ1-1; D is unresolved. Trimming shortened V by 6 bases and J by 4 bases, and 12 bases separated the two germline ends. Germline assignment: CDR1 SNHLY and CDR2 FYNNEI. CDR3 length equals 13 residues. In DNA, the CDR3 is TGTGCCAGCAGCCTTTCCTCTGCCACTGAAGCTTTCTTT. Protein sequence: CASSLSSATEAFF.